These T cell receptor beta chains were read from a single sample in a study of blood T cell repertoires in COVID-19. The data were produced by immunoSEQ multiplex PCR, yet TCRdb's version contains in-frame clones alone and is incomplete. The data contain approximately 76,000 clones, roughly 85% of them seen just once; the ten biggest clones take up 6.5% to 9.5%. The sequencing sample was made of peripheral blood. These receptors came from a young man with acute or convalescent COVID-19. The CDR3 runs from the conserved cysteine through the conserved F or W. Fields, in order: V gene, CDR3 protein.

TRBV6-5 CASSYGTGSQETQYF
TRBV6-5 CASSSGRATGELFF
TRBV5-1 CASSYTGLDEKLFF
TRBV19 CATRDRGLDTQYF
TRBV6-5 CASRTSGGPGNTIYF
TRBV25-1 CASSPGDYGYTF
TRBV10-2 CASCPGGNSPLHF
TRBV18 CASSPTGGGSPLHF
TRBV28 CASSFAGTGNYGYTF
TRBV5-4 CASSPGSLYGYTF
TRBV5-1 CASSPSPGQGSYEQYF
TRBV7-2 CASSPNFLLAGYTGELFF
TRBV30 CAWKSISVLYGYTF
TRBV4-1 CASSPEGTVPTNTQYF
TRBV4-3 CASSQRDRQPLHF
TRBV6-5 CASSYAQLTGELFF
TRBV4-1 CASSQDRVEQFF
TRBV4-1 CASSHRLRVAGLSGTGELFF
TRBV28 CASSLWAGSGGYTF
TRBV7-9 CASSLVSGTDTQYF
TRBV5-7 CASSLTGQMTGELFF
TRBV10-1 CASSEKGQGVDNEQFF
TRBV5-1 CASSFDSFSGNTIYF
TRBV2 CASSTSGAIVQETQYF
TRBV6-5 CASSQDKSNQPQHF
TRBV24-1 CATSDPGASGSYEQYF
TRBV6-5 CASTDGGRSNQPQHF
TRBV18 CASSSGQGPNYGYTF
TRBV11-2 CASSFSAGPYEQYF
TRBV19 CASSINAVRGYTF
TRBV12-3/TRBV12-4 CASSFYPYEQYF
TRBV4-3 CASSQGLRINEQFF
TRBV10-2 CASGHDEQFF
TRBV10-2 CASSALAATSYEQYF
TRBV28 CATYRQGDNEKLFF
TRBV7-9 CASSFDIYNEQFF
TRBV6-1 CASSDRGASSGNTIYF
TRBV27 CASRSLGLAGDRRQFF
TRBV3-1/TRBV3-2 CASSPSGQGNIQYF
TRBV28 CATYDRGHSTYEQYF
TRBV6-4 CASSDREGGELFF